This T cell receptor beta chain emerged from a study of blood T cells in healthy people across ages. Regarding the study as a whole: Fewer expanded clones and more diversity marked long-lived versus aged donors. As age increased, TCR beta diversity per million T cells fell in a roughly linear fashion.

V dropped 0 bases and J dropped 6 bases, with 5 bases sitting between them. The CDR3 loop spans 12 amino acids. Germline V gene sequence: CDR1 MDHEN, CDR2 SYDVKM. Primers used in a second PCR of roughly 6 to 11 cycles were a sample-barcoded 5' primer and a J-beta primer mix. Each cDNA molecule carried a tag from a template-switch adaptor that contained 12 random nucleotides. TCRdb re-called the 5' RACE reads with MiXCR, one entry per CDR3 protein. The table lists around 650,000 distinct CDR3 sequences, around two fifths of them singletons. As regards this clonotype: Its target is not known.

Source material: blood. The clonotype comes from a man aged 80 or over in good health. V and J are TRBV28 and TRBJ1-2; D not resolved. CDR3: CASSLWGNGYTF. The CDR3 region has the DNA TGTGCCAGCAGTTTATGGGGAAATGGCTACACCTTC.